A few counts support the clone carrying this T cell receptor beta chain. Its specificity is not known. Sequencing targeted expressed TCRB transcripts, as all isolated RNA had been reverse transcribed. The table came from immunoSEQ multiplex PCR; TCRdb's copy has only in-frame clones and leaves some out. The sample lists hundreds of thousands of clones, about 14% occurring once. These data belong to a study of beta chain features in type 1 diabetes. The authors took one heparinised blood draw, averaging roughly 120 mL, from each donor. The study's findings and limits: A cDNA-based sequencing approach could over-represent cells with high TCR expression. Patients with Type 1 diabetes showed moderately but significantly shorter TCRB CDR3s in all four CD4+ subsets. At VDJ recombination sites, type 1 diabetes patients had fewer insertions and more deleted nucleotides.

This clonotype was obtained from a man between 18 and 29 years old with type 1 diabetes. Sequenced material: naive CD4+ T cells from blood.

DNA of the CDR3: TGTGCCAGCAGCTCAGACGGGACCACAGATACGCAGTATTTT. Its translation is CASSSDGTTDTQYF. V and J are TRBV7-3 and TRBJ2-3, with D perhaps given as TRBD1 or TRBD2 (5 bases each). Deletions cut 4 bases from V and 2 bases from J, with 10 bases between. CDR3 length equals 14 residues. Germline lookup yields CDR1 SGHTA and CDR2 FQGTGA.